This T cell receptor (gamma chain) was captured in a study of gamma delta lymphoproliferative disorders and STAT genes. The study, taken as a whole, reports: Gamma repertoires grouped patients separately from controls; delta repertoires showed no separation.

In its sample, this clone ranks as medium-sized. Its matching antigen is unknown. PBMCs from patients and controls supplied the genomic DNA for sequencing. TCRdb re-identified clones in the multiplex PCR reads via CATT. The data hold a few thousand gamma-chain clones, with under 9.5% observed a single time. Trimming removed 8 bases from V and 9 bases from J; junction bases left unmatched: 11. The CDR3 has 12 amino acids. This sequence was found in a human donor in good health. Material: blood. The J gene is TRGJ1 or TRGJ2, the V gene TRGV10. The J gene is absent in TCRdb and was assigned here via DNA matching to germline. TRGV10 is recorded as an ORF, its role being uncertain. The CDR3 here is CAAWDRTCKKLF. Written as DNA, the CDR3 is TGTGCTGCGTGGGACCGTACGTGTAAGAAACTCTTT.